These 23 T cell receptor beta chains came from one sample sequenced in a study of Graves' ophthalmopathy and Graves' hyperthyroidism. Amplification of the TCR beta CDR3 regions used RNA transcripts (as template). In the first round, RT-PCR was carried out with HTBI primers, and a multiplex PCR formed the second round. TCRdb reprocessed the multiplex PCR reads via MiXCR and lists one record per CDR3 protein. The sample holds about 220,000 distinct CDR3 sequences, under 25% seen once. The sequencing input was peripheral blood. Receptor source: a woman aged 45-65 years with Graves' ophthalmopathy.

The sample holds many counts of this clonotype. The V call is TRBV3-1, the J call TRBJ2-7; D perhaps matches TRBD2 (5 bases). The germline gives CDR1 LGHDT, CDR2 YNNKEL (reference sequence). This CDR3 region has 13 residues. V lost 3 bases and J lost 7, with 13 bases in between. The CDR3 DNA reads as TGTGCCAGCAGCCATCCCACCTCGGGGGAGCAGTACTTC. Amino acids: CASSHPTSGEQYF.

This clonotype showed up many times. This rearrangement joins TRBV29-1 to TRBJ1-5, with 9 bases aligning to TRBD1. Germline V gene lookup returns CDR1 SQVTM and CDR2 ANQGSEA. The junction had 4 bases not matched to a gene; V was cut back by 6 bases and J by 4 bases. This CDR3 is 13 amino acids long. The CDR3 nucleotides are TGCAGCGTCCAGGGACAGGGTAATCAGCCCCAGCATTTT. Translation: CSVQGQGNQPQHF.

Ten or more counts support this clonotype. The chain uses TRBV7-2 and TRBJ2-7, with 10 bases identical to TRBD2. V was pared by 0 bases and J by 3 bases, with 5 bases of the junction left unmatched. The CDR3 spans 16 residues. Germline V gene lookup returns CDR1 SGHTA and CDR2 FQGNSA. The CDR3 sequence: CASSLAPSGSNYEQYF. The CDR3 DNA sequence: TGTGCCAGCAGCTTAGCGCCTAGCGGGAGCAACTACGAGCAGTACTTC.

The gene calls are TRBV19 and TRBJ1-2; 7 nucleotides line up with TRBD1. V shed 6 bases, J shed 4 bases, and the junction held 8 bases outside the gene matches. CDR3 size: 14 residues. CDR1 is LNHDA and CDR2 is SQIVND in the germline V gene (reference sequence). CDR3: CASSETGEVYGYTF. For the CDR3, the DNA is TGTGCCAGTAGCGAAACAGGGGAGGTCTATGGCTACACCTTC.

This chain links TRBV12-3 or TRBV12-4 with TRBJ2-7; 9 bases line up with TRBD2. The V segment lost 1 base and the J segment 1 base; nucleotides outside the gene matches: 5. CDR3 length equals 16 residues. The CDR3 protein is CASSLVLAGLSYEQYF. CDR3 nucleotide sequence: TGTGCCAGCAGTTTAGTCCTAGCGGGATTATCCTACGAGCAGTACTTC.

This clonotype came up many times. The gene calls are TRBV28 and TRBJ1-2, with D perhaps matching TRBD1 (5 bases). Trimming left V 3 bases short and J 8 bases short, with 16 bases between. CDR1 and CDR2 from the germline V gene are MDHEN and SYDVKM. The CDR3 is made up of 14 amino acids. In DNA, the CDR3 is TGTGCCAGCAGTTTTAGGTCTTACCAGGGAGGCTACACCTTC. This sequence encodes CASSFRSYQGGYTF.

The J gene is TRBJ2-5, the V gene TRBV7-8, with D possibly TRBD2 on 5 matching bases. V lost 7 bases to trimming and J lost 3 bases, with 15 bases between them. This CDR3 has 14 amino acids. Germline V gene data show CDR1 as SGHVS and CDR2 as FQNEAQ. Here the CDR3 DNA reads TGTGCCAGCACCCCACGGGGTAAAAAAGAGACCCAGTACTTC. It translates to CASTPRGKKETQYF.

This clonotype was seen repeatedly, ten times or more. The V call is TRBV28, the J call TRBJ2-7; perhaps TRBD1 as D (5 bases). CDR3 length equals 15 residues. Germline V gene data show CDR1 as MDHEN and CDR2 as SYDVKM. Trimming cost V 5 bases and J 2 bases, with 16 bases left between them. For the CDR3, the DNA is TGTGCCAGCAGTCCCCGGGCCAGGGCCACCTACGAGCAGTACTTC. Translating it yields CASSPRARATYEQYF.

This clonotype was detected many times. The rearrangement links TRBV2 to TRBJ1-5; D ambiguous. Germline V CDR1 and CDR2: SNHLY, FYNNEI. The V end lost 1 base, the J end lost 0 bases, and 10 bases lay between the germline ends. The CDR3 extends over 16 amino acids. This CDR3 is CASSEVEADSNQPQHF. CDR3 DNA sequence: TGTGCCAGCAGTGAAGTTGAAGCGGATAGCAATCAGCCCCAGCATTTT.

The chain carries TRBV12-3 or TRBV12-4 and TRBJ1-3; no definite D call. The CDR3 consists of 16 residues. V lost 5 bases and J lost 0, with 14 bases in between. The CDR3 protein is CASSIPGPTSGNTIYF. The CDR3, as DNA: TGTGCCAGCAGTATACCTGGACCGACCTCTGGAAACACCATATATTTT.

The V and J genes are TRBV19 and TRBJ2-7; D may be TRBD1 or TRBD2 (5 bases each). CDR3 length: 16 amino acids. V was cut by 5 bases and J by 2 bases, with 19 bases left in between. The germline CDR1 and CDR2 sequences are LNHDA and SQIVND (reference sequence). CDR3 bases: TGTGCCAGTAGTCCAGAGGGGCATCCAGCAGCCTACGAGCAGTACTTC. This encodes CASSPEGHPAAYEQYF. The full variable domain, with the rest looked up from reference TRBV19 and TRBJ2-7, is DGGITQSPKYLFRKEGQNVTLSCEQNLNHDAMYWYRQDPGQGLRLIYYSQIVNDFQKGDIAEGYSVSREKKESFPLTVTSAQKNPTAFYLCASSPEGHPAAYEQYFGPGTRLTVT.

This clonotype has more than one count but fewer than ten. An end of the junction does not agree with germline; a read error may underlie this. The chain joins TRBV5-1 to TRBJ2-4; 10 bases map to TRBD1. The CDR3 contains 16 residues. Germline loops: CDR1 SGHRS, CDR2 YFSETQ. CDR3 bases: TGCGCCAGCAGCTCACACCCGGGACAGGGGATAAACATTCAGCACTTC. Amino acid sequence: CASSSHPGQGINIQHF.

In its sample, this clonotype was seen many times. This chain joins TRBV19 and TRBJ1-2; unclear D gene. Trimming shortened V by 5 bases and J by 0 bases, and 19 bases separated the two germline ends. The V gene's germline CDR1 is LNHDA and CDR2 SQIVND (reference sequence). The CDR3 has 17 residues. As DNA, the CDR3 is TGTGCCAGTAGTCCGGCGGGTAGAGAGAATCCTAACTATGGCTACACCTTC. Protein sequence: CASSPAGRENPNYGYTF.

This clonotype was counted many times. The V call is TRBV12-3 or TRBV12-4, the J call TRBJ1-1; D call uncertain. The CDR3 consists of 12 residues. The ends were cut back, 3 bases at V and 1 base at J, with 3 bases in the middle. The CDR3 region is CASSFTNTEAFF. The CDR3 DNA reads TGTGCCAGCAGTTTCACGAACACTGAAGCTTTCTTT.

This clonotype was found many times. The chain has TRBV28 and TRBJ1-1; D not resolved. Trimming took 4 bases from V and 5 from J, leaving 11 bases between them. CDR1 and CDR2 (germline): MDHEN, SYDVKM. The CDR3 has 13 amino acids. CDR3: CASSYPGRTEAFF. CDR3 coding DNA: TGTGCCAGCAGTTACCCCGGGAGGACTGAAGCTTTCTTT.

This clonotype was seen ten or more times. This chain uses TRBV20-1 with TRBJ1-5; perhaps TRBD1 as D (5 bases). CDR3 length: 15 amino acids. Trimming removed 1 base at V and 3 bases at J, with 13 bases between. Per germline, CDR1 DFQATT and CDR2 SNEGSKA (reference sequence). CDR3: CSARGRGGTNQPQHF. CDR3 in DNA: TGCAGTGCTAGAGGGAGGGGAGGGACCAATCAGCCCCAGCATTTT.

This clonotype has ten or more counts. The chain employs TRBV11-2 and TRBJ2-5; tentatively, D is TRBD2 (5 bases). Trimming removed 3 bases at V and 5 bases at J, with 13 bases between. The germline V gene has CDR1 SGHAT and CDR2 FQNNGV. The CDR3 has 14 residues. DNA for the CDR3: TGTGCCAGCAGCTTTTTGGACCAGCGGGAGACCCAGTACTTC. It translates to CASSFLDQRETQYF.

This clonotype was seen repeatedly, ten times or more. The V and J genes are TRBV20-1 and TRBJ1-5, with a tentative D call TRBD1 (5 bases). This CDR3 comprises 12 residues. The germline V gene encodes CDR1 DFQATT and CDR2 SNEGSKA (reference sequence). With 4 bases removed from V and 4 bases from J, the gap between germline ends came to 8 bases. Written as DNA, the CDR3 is TGCAGTGCTATGGGGGAGAATCAGCCCCAGCATTTT. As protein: CSAMGENQPQHF.

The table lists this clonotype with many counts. The CDR3 DNA reads as TGTGCCACCAGTGGGTCCATTCGTGACAGGGAACAAGAGACCCAGTACTTC. Amino acid sequence: CATSGSIRDREQETQYF. The genes are TRBV24-1 and TRBJ2-5; 7 bases line up with TRBD1. The CDR3 runs to 17 residues. Germline trimming cut 5 bases from V and 2 bases from J; bases unmatched to any gene: 13. Germline-derived CDR1 and CDR2 are KGHDR and SFDVKD.

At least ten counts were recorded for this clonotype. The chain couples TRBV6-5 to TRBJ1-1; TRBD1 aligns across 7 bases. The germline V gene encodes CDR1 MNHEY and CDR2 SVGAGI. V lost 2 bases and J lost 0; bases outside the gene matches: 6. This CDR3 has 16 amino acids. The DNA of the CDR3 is TGTGCCAGCAGTTACGGGACAGCCACCATGAACACTGAAGCTTTCTTT. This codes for CASSYGTATMNTEAFF.

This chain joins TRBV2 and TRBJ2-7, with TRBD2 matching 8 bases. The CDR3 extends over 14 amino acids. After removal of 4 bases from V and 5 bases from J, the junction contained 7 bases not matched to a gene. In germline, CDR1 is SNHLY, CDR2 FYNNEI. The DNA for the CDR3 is TGTGCCAGCAGTGGGACTGGACTAGCCGACGAGCAGTACTTC. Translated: CASSGTGLADEQYF.

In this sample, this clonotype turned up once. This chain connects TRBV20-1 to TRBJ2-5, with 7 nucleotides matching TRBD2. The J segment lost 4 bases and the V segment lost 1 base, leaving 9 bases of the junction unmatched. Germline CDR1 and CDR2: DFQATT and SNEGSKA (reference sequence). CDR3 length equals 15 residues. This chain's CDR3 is CSARVSSGIRETQYF. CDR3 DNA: TGCAGTGCTAGAGTTTCGAGCGGGATCAGAGAGACCCAGTACTTC.

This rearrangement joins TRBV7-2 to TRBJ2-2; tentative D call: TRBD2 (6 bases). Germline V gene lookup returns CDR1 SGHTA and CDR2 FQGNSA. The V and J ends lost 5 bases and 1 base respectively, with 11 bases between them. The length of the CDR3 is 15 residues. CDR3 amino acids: CASSPVGGNTGELFF. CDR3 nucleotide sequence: TGTGCCAGCAGCCCGGTGGGGGGGAACACCGGGGAGCTGTTTTTT.